This T cell receptor (beta chain) appears in the sequencing data of a study of cytomegalovirus exposure and HLA in healthy donors. Study-level findings and limits: Reports indicated that the classifier achieved high specificity and sensitivity in diagnosing cytomegalovirus status.

As regards this clone: Its antigen is unknown.

60 Vbeta and 13 Jbeta primers were used in PCR. Generated by immunoSEQ multiplex PCR, the TCRdb table keeps only in-frame clones and is missing some. The sample includes some 65,000 clones, roughly 60% of them seen just once. The sequence came from a man younger than 45 in good health and CMV-seronegative. Sequenced: PBMCs.

CDR3 sequence (DNA): TGTGCCAGCAGTGACTCGGCTAGCGGGGGGCCAACAGATACGCAGTATTTT. Its protein product is CASSDSASGGPTDTQYF. The chain joins TRBV6-4 to TRBJ2-3; 11 bases match TRBD2. The CDR3 runs 17 residues. In germline, CDR1 is MRHNA, CDR2 SNTAGT. The V gene end was trimmed by 0 bases and the J gene end by 3 bases; junction bases not matched to a gene: 5.